These T cell receptor beta chains were read from a single sample in a study of cytomegalovirus exposure and HLA in healthy donors. Assay: immunoSEQ multiplex PCR; the TCRdb copy retains only in-frame clones and omits some. The sample holds 70,000 or so clones; 75% to 90% are singletons and the top ten take roughly 2%. The source material was PBMCs. The receptor set was obtained from a woman aged 30 to 39 in good health and CMV-seronegative. CDR3s include the opening cysteine and the closing phenylalanine or tryptophan. The D gene is left open where the match is weak. Size is omitted from some rows. Given values are once, few, many or a class for expanded clones.

J gene	D gene	V gene	clone size	CDR3 DNA	CDR3 protein
TRBJ1-1	-	TRBV5-1	-	TGCGCCAGCAGTTTGACAGCAAACACTGAAGCTTTCTTT	CASSLTANTEAFF
TRBJ2-5	-	TRBV28	-	TGTGCCAGCAGTTTAGCAGGGCTGTTCCCCCAAGAGACCCAGTACTTC	CASSLAGLFPQETQYF
TRBJ1-1	-	TRBV28	once	TGTGCCAGCAGCACTGCAGGGGCGATGACTGAAGCTTTCTTT	CASSTAGAMTEAFF
TRBJ1-5	-	TRBV7-5	-	TGTGTCAGAAGCTCCCGGACAATCTGGAGCAATCAGCCCCAGCATTTT	CVRSSRTIWSNQPQHF
TRBJ1-2	-	TRBV11-2	-	TGTGCCAGCAGCTTAGTGGTGGGGCAGGGTAATGGCTACACCTTC	CASSLVVGQGNGYTF
TRBJ2-7	-	TRBV5-1	-	TGCGCCAGCAGCTTGGGGGAGGACTACGAGCAGTACTTC	CASSLGEDYEQYF
TRBJ2-5	-	TRBV21-1	-	TGTGCCAGCAGCAGGACAGGGGTAGAGACCCAGTACTTC	CASSRTGVETQYF
TRBJ1-2	-	TRBV6-5	-	TGTGCCAGCAGTTACCTCCGGGGGGCAAACTATGGCTACACCTTC	CASSYLRGANYGYTF
TRBJ2-7	-	TRBV6-1	-	TGTGGAACGGGCTCCTACGAGCAGTACTTC	CGTGSYEQYF
TRBJ2-1	-	TRBV6-5	-	TGTGCCACCTGTAGGGAGTTCTCCTACAATGAGCAGTTCTTC	CATCREFSYNEQFF
TRBJ2-7	-	TRBV6-6	-	TGTGCCAGCTTGACGCCAGGGAACTACGAGCAGTACTTC	CASLTPGNYEQYF
TRBJ2-3	TRBD2	TRBV6-4	-	TGTGCCAGCAGTGACTCAGCTAGCGGGTCAAGTGGTACGCAGTATTTT	CASSDSASGSSGTQYF
TRBJ2-5	TRBD2	TRBV10-3	-	TGTGCCATCAGCGCCGTGGTAGCGGGAGTGTTAGAGACCCAGTACTTC	CAISAVVAGVLETQYF
TRBJ1-1	-	TRBV6-5	-	TGTGCCACCACGAAAGGGGGCACTGAAGCTTTCTTT	CATTKGGTEAFF
TRBJ2-1	TRBD2	TRBV30	once	TGTGCCTGGAGTGTAGGTCTAGCGGGAGCTCGTGAGCAGTTCTTC	CAWSVGLAGAREQFF
TRBJ1-2	-	TRBV6-1	-	TGTGCCAGCAGTGAAATAGGAGAAGGGCAGGGGGGCTACACCTTC	CASSEIGEGQGGYTF
TRBJ2-7	TRBD2	TRBV5-3	-	TGTGCCAGAAGCTGGGGTAGCGGGAGGGCCTACGAGCAGTACTTC	CARSWGSGRAYEQYF
TRBJ1-5	-	TRBV19	-	TGTGCCAGTAGTACCCTCAGAGGTCTCAAGCCCCAGCATTTT	CASSTLRGLKPQHF
TRBJ2-1	TRBD2	TRBV29-1	-	TGCAGCGTTGAGCCTAGCGGCCCCTACAATGAGCAGTTCTTC	CSVEPSGPYNEQFF
TRBJ1-1	-	TRBV13	-	TGTGCCAGCAGCGACGGGGGGACTGAAGCTTTCTTT	CASSDGGTEAFF
TRBJ2-1	TRBD2	TRBV4-3	-	TGCGCCAGCAGCCAAGAGGGGCCTAGCGGGAACTACAATGAGCAGTTCTTC	CASSQEGPSGNYNEQFF
TRBJ2-3	TRBD2	TRBV11-2	-	TGTGCCAGCAGCGACCGCGGGAGCGGGTATACGCAGTATTTT	CASSDRGSGYTQYF
TRBJ1-1	-	TRBV30	-	TGTGCCTGGATCGAGATACAGGGATACACTGAAGCTTTCTTT	CAWIEIQGYTEAFF
TRBJ1-1	-	TRBV27	-	TGTGCCAGCAGTTCCCCGGCGAGGGGACTGAGGCTCACTGAAGCTTTCTTT	CASSSPARGLRLTEAFF
TRBJ2-7	TRBD2	TRBV7-2	-	TGTGCCAGCAGCTTAGCGGCTAGCGGGATCTACTACGAGCAGTACTTC	CASSLAASGIYYEQYF
TRBJ1-4	-	TRBV7-2	-	TGTGCCAGCAGCTTAGAGGGGGAAGAGAATGAAAAACTGTTTTTT	CASSLEGEENEKLFF
TRBJ1-1	-	TRBV30	-	TGTGCCTGGAGTGTAGGGGGGAACACTGAAGCTTTCTTT	CAWSVGGNTEAFF
TRBJ1-1	-	TRBV5-4	-	TGTGCCAGCAGCTTGCCGGGGGAGAGGACTGAAGCTTTCTTT	CASSLPGERTEAFF
TRBJ2-7	-	TRBV6-1	once	TGTGCCAGCGGAGAGGGGCAGGGGAGCTCCTACGAGCAGTACTTC	CASGEGQGSSYEQYF
TRBJ1-5	TRBD1	TRBV2	once	TGTGCCAGCTGGACAGGGGGTTATAGCAATCAGCCCCAGCATTTT	CASWTGGYSNQPQHF
TRBJ2-3	TRBD2	TRBV19	-	TGTGCCAGTAGTATACCGGGACTAGCGGGAGCAGATACGCAGTATTTT	CASSIPGLAGADTQYF
TRBJ2-1	-	TRBV25-1	-	TGTGCCAGCACTGGAGGCCTAGCGAATGAGCAGTTCTTC	CASTGGLANEQFF
TRBJ1-6	-	TRBV10-3	-	TGTGCCATCAGTTCCGAAGTCAGTCGAGGGTCACCCCTCCACTTT	CAISSEVSRGSPLHF
TRBJ2-7	TRBD1	TRBV10-2	few	TGCGCCAGCATGGGGGCAGGGGGCTACGAGCAGTACTTC	CASMGAGGYEQYF
TRBJ1-6	-	TRBV4-3	-	TGCGCCAGCAGCCAAGATATGACAAATTCACCCCTCCACTTT	CASSQDMTNSPLHF
TRBJ2-7	-	TRBV10-1	-	TGCGCCAGCACTCTGCGGCGTTTCAATAACAACTACGAGCAGTACTTC	CASTLRRFNNNYEQYF
TRBJ2-7	-	TRBV19	-	TGTGCCAGTAGTATGGCAGACTCCTACGAGCAGTACTTC	CASSMADSYEQYF
TRBJ1-2	-	TRBV29-1	-	TGCAGCGTTGAAGTCATTGGCTACACCTTC	CSVEVIGYTF
TRBJ1-3	-	TRBV28	-	TGTGCCAGCGGGACAAGCTTCTCTGGAAACACCATATATTTT	CASGTSFSGNTIYF
TRBJ2-7	TRBD1	TRBV27	-	TGTGCCAGCAGTTTAGCAGGGGGATCGACCTACGAGCAGTACTTC	CASSLAGGSTYEQYF